One sample yielded the 5 T cell receptor beta chains listed below, sequenced in a study of blood T cell repertoires in COVID-19. The protocol was immunoSEQ multiplex PCR, while the TCRdb copy is restricted to in-frame clones and leaves out a portion. There are around 190,000 clones in the sample; 70% to 85% occur only once, and roughly an eighth lies in the top ten. The sample was peripheral blood. These receptors were taken from a human donor in a cohort sampled during active COVID-19.

This clone was recorded a few times. The chain recombines TRBV6-5 with TRBJ1-5; 8 bases match TRBD1. This CDR3 is built from 15 residues. J was trimmed by 4 bases and V by 6 bases; bases with no gene match: 8. Germline CDR1 reads MNHEY; CDR2 reads SVGAGI. CDR3: CASRTGQGGNQPQHF. The CDR3 nucleotides read TGTGCCAGCAGAACCGGACAGGGTGGGAATCAGCCCCAGCATTTT.

The V call is TRBV6-5, the J call TRBJ1-4, with no clear D. CDR1 and CDR2 from the germline V gene are MNHEY and SVGAGI. The V gene lost 5 bases and the J gene lost 1 base, with 5 bases spanning the gap. The length of the CDR3 is 13 residues. CDR3 loop: CASSRVTNEKLFF. The CDR3 DNA follows: TGTGCCAGCAGTCGGGTAACTAATGAAAAACTGTTTTTT.

The chain couples TRBV11-3 to TRBJ2-1; the match to TRBD2 covers 7 bases. The ends lost 5 bases at V and 2 bases at J; junction bases unmatched: 6. Germline V gene data show CDR1 as SGHNT and CDR2 as YENEEA. The CDR3 length is 15 residues. CDR3 bases: TGTGCCAGCAGCCCTCGCGGGGGAACCTACAATGAGCAGTTCTTC. It encodes CASSPRGGTYNEQFF. The full variable domain, with the rest looked up from reference TRBV11-3 and TRBJ2-1, is EAGVVQSPRYKIIEKKQPVAFWCNPISGHNTLYWYLQNLGQGPELLIRYENEEAVDDSQLPKDRFSAERLKGVDSTLKIQPAELGDSAVYLCASSPRGGTYNEQFFGPGTRLTVL.

V is TRBV28 and J is TRBJ2-1, with 7 bases that match TRBD2. Germline loops: CDR1 MDHEN, CDR2 SYDVKM. CDR3 length: 13 residues. The CDR3 sequence: CAYRGRVSGEQFF. The CDR3 bases are TGTGCGTACCGGGGGAGGGTATCGGGTGAGCAGTTCTTC.

DNA for the CDR3: TGTGCCAGCAGCCAAGACAGATACAATGAGCAGTTCTTC. Protein sequence: CASSQDRYNEQFF. This chain connects TRBV7-9 to TRBJ2-1; weak D call: TRBD1 (5 bases). The V gene's germline CDR1 is SEHNR and CDR2 FQNEAQ (reference sequence). Trimming pared 5 bases from V and 4 bases from J, leaving 9 bases between. The length of the CDR3 is 13 residues.